This T cell receptor beta chain was sequenced in a study of blood T cell repertoires in COVID-19 (dated by TCRdb to the early 2020s). General notes on the study: Collaborator samples came from the United States, Italy and Spain and covered acute and convalescent phases of COVID-19. The material from the prospective study consisted of cDNA or gDNA derived from T cells, B-cell-depleted T cells, or PBMCs. Deeply sampled blood TCRbeta repertoires from subjects exposed to, actively infected with, or recovered from COVID-19 were included in the dataset. The repertoires were released in a freely available public database meant as a resource for research on the immune response to SARS-CoV-2. Samples were obtained from the ongoing ImmuneRACE study (first 160 participants) and from approximately 1,200 subjects provided by 6 global collaborators. The sample metadata nearly always contained a de-identified subject ID, COVID-19 status, age in years and sex. Where available, HLA class I and class II types were obtained from metadata supplied by the sample provider rather than from assay-based typing.

Of note for this clone: Its antigen has not been determined. Base-call qualities are not available, and no considerably larger clone is one nucleotide away.

V sheds 4 bases and J sheds 7 bases, leaving 16 bases between their ends. Measured from the cysteine to the phenylalanine, the CDR3 is 13 residues long. The entry retains the CDR3 DNA only, 39 bases that are in frame from base 1. CDR1 is given as GTSNPN and CDR2 as SVGIG, both from the germline V gene (reference sequence). Collaborating institutions collected whole blood in K2EDTA tubes following their own protocols. For TCRbeta analysis, collaborators shipped samples as frozen whole blood, isolated PBMCs, or DNA extracted from either of those sample types. Broader findings and caveats from the paper: The quantity of clinical and demographic metadata differed by source and by participant and was supplied without curation.

TCRbeta CDR3 regions were amplified from genomic DNA by means of the immunoSEQ Assay, a bias-controlled multiplex PCR. From the authors' description of their analysis: The number of nucleated cells in each sample was estimated by amplification of reference gene primers within the assay. Sequence reads were collapsed and filtered to measure the absolute abundance of every unique TCRbeta CDR3 rearrangement. For each sample, productive Simpson clonality was calculated as the square root of Simpson's diversity index across productive rearrangements. The table was pulled from immuneACCESS by TCRdb, which kept in-frame rearrangements only. Such tables lose some clones; where checked, under half of the loss comes from unresolved V genes, and the rest has no known cause. That table furnishes V, J and clone size, whereas the DNA furnished D and trimming. The sample data list 100,000 to 120,000 clones, and 72% of these were observed just once. The ten top clones hold over 6% of the sample.

This TCR derives from a woman in her sixties with acute or convalescent COVID-19. Source material: peripheral blood. Here the chain combines TRBV30 and TRBJ1-2, with the D gene too uncertain to name. The CDR3 protein sequence reads: CAWNPTRISGYTF. The DNA sequence reads TGTGCCTGGAACCCAACGAGGATTTCTGGCTACACCTTC.